This entry describes one TCR beta chain. The sample belongs to a study of cytomegalovirus exposure and HLA in healthy donors. PCR employed 60 Vbeta and 13 Jbeta primers. Sequenced by immunoSEQ multiplex PCR; TCRdb stores in-frame clones only, minus some. Of 150,000 to 200,000 clones listed, 80% are singletons. V was shortened by 5 bases and J by 3 bases, with 17 bases between the two germline ends. This CDR3 spans 15 amino acids. Germline V gene data show CDR1 as MNHNS and CDR2 as SASEGT. The source is a boy younger than 18 in good health and CMV-seronegative. The rearrangement links TRBV6-1 to TRBJ2-7; tentative D call: TRBD2 (6 bases). Sequencing was done on a sample of PBMCs. CDR3 in DNA: TGTGCCAGCAGTCGGACTGCGGGGTCCAACTACGAGCAGTACTTC. Protein sequence: CASSRTAGSNYEQYF.